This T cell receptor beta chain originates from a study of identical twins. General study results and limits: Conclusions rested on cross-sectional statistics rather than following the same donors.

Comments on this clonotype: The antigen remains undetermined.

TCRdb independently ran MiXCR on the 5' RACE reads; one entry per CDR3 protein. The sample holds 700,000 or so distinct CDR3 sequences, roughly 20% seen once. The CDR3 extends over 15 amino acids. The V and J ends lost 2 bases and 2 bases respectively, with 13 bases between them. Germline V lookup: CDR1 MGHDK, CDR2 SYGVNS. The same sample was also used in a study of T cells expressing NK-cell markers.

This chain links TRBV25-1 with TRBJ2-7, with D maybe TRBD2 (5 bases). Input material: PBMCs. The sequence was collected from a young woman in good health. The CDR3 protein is CASSELEGSPYEQYF. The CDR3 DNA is TGTGCCAGCAGTGAACTTGAGGGCAGCCCCTACGAGCAGTACTTC.